This TCR beta chain originates from a study of cytomegalovirus exposure and HLA in healthy donors. Study-level information: Researchers found that roughly 81% of about 400 genotyped donors fell within the Caucasian-associated ancestry cluster. The study, taken as a whole, reports: The study recorded 150 to 200 TCR beta chains that were cytomegalovirus-associated. It was reported in a later analysis that an Asian-associated ancestry cluster showed fewer N-insertions than the roughly 620-donor mean. Presence/absence analyses supposed approximately even sequencing depth among donors.

Germline V gives CDR1 SGHTA, CDR2 FQGTGA. The CDR3 loop spans 17 amino acids. J lost 0 bases, V lost 2 bases, and 7 bases had no gene match. Concerning this clone itself: Its antigen is currently unknown.

PCR amplification relied on 60 Vbeta primers (plus 13 Jbeta primers). The assay was immunoSEQ multiplex PCR, and TCRdb's table has in-frame clones only and misses some. The sample holds under 150,000 clones, roughly 70% seen once. The chain recombines TRBV7-3 with TRBJ1-1, with 9 bases matching TRBD1. Sequenced sample: PBMCs. The TCR comes from a man aged 60 to 69 in good health and CMV-seronegative. The CDR3 reads CASSLGGTGIVNTEAFF. Written as DNA, the CDR3 is TGTGCCAGCAGCTTAGGGGGGACAGGGATAGTGAACACTGAAGCTTTCTTT.